The T cell receptor (beta chain) under discussion was sequenced for a study of regulatory T cells in long-lasting Graves disease. TCR beta libraries were built with iRepertoire HTBI primers and Arm-PCR of CDR3 regions. TCRdb passed the multiplex PCR reads through MiXCR, listing each CDR3 protein once. The sample yields 250,000 or so distinct CDR3 sequences, about 18% seen once. The junction had 8 bases not matched to a gene; V was cut back by 5 bases and J by 6 bases. The CDR3 covers 15 residues. This clonotype has a count of ten or more. This sample's time point: newly diagnosed GD, antithyroid drugs for less than 3 months. Generation of the TCR library employed RNA extracted from PBMCs. These sequences were also reported in another study, on T cells in Graves' hyperthyroidism and ophthalmopathy. This second study says: Hyperthyroidism had been newly diagnosed in patients aged 18 to 65, and its duration was under 2 months.

This receptor was taken from a woman aged 25 to 39 with Graves disease. The J gene is TRBJ2-3, the V gene TRBV12-3 or TRBV12-4; TRBD1 agrees at 10 bases. This specimen was peripheral blood mononuclear cells (PBMCs), taken at new diagnosis, from a patient treated with antithyroid drugs. The CDR3 loop reads CASSGGTGDLDTQYF. The DNA for the CDR3 is TGTGCCAGCAGTGGGGGGACAGGGGACCTTGATACGCAGTATTTT.